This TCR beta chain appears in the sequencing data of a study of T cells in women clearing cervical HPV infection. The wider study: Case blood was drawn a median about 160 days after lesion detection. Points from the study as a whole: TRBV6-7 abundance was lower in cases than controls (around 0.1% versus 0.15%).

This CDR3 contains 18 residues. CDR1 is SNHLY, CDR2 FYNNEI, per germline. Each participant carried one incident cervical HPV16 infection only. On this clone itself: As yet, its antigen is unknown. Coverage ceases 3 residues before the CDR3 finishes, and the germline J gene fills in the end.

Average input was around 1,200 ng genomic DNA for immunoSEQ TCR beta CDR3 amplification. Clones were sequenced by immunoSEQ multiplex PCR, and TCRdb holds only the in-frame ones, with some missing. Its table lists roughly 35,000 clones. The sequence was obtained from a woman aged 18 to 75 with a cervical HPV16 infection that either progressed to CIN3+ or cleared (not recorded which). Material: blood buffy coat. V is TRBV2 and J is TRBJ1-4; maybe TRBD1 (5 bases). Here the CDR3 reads CASSERHIIDSGANVLFF. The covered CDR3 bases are TGTGCCAGCAGTGAACGACACATTATAGACTCTGGGGCCAACGTA. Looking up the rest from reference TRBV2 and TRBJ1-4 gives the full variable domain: EPEVTQTPSHQVTQMGQEVILRCVPISNHLYFYWYRQILGQKVEFLVSFYNNEISEKSEIFDDQFSVERPDGSNFTLKIRSTKLEDSAMYFCASSERHIIDSGANVLFFGSGTQLSVL.